The 30 T cell receptor beta chains listed next were all sequenced from one sample in a study of T cells in Graves' hyperthyroidism and ophthalmopathy. Amplification targeted TCR beta CDR3 regions from RNA transcripts. First-round RT-PCR targeting the TCR CDR3 was performed with the HTBI primer set. MiXCR, applied by TCRdb to the multiplex PCR reads, yields one record per CDR3 protein. Among roughly 710,000 distinct CDR3 sequences, 30% to 40% were seen once, and the ten largest hold roughly 31%. The specimen was blood. The receptors were sampled from a woman aged 40 to 50 with Graves' hyperthyroidism.

This clonotype showed up many times. This chain links TRBV19 with TRBJ2-5; the match to TRBD2 covers 10 bases. With V trimmed by 4 bases and J by 2 bases, 4 bases remained unmatched. Germline V gene data show CDR1 as LNHDA and CDR2 as SQIVND (reference sequence). This CDR3 has 15 residues. The CDR3 spells CASSTSLAGQETQYF. CDR3 coding DNA: TGTGCCAGTAGTACGTCACTAGCGGGACAAGAGACCCAGTACTTC.

The chain has TRBV2 and TRBJ1-2; 7 nucleotides agree with TRBD1. This CDR3 spans 12 amino acids. The germline V gene has CDR1 SNHLY and CDR2 FYNNEI. CDR3 DNA sequence: TGTGCTCGCACAGGGGAAAACTATGGCTACACCTTC. This translates into CARTGENYGYTF.

This clonotype was observed many times. The genes are TRBV20-1 and TRBJ1-4; weak D call: TRBD1 (6 bases). The V end was cut by 1 base, the J end by 7 bases, with 13 bases between. The V gene's germline CDR1 is DFQATT and CDR2 SNEGSKA (reference sequence). The CDR3 runs to 14 residues. CDR3 region: CSARVRGRREKLFF. The CDR3 DNA is TGCAGTGCTAGAGTGCGGGGGCGCCGTGAAAAACTGTTTTTT.

This clonotype was found a few times. The chain employs TRBV13 and TRBJ2-7; TRBD1 or TRBD2 may be the D gene (5 bases each). With 5 bases removed from V and 0 bases from J, the gap between germline ends came to 14 bases. Germline CDR1 PRHDT, CDR2 FYEKMQ (reference sequence). CDR3 length: 15 residues. In DNA, the CDR3 is TGTGCCAGCAGCATCGGGACGCCCGGCTCCTACGAGCAGTACTTC. Translating it yields CASSIGTPGSYEQYF. Supplemented by reference TRBV13 and TRBJ2-7, the full variable domain reads AAGVIQSPRHLIKEKRETATLKCYPIPRHDTVYWYQQGPGQDPQFLISFYEKMQSDKGSIPDRFSAQQFSDYHSELNMSSLELGDSALYFCASSIGTPGSYEQYFGPGTRLTVT.

There are many counts of this clonotype. The chain employs TRBV10-3 and TRBJ1-5, with 7 bases aligning to TRBD1. The CDR3 extends over 15 amino acids. Germline CDR1 and CDR2: ENHRY and SYGVKD. Losses at the gene ends were 3 bases for V and 3 bases for J; bases not matched to a gene: 5. The CDR3 DNA sequence: TGTGCCATCAGTGAAGGCGGGACAGACAATCAGCCCCAGCATTTT. Amino acids: CAISEGGTDNQPQHF.

This chain links TRBV10-3 with TRBJ2-6, with 8 bases fitting TRBD1. Unmatched junction bases numbered 13, after V lost 3 bases and J lost 0 bases. This CDR3 has 20 amino acids. Germline CDR1 ENHRY, CDR2 SYGVKD. The CDR3 DNA reads as TGTGCCATCAGTGATCGGGCGCCGGGACAGGTCAGCTCTGGGGCCAACGTCCTGACTTTC. It encodes CAISDRAPGQVSSGANVLTF.

Ten or more counts support this clonotype. The V and J genes are TRBV4-3 and TRBJ1-2, with D possibly matching TRBD1 (5 bases). This CDR3 contains 13 residues. Germline V gene data show CDR1 as LGHNA and CDR2 as YSLEER. The germline V and J ends were trimmed by 0 bases and 7 bases, with 9 bases remaining between them. The CDR3 DNA reads as TGCGCCAGCAGCCAAGATACGGGGGGTGGCTACACCTTC. Amino acid sequence: CASSQDTGGGYTF.

This clonotype was detected only a few times. The chain links TRBV6-1 to TRBJ1-1, with D possibly matching TRBD1 (5 bases). Germline V CDR1 and CDR2: MNHNS, SASEGT. V was shortened by 8 bases and J by 5 bases, with 15 bases between the two germline ends. This CDR3 region has 13 residues. The CDR3 region has the DNA TGTGCCAGCCCCGCCTCGGGGGGGACTGAAGCTTTCTTT. Translated, it gives CASPASGGTEAFF.

The rearrangement uses TRBV9 and TRBJ1-2, with TRBD1 matching over 9 bases. Germline V lookup: CDR1 SGDLS, CDR2 YYNGEE. V trimming: 0 bases; J trimming: 8 bases; junction bases outside the gene matches: 5. The CDR3 length is 14 residues. CDR3 amino acids: CASSVVTGGYGYTF. DNA for the CDR3: TGTGCCAGCAGCGTAGTTACAGGGGGCTACGGCTACACCTTC.

This clonotype has only a few counts. V and J are TRBV19 and TRBJ1-6; D is ambiguous. The CDR3 contains 15 residues. V was clipped by 0 bases and J by 7 bases, with 10 bases between them. Germline CDR1 is LNHDA and CDR2 is SQIVND (reference sequence). The CDR3 DNA is TGTGCCAGTAGTATAGATAACGGAGGAAATTCACCCCTCCACTTT. Its translation is CASSIDNGGNSPLHF.

V usage is TRBV29-1 and J usage is TRBJ1-1; perhaps TRBD1 as D (5 bases). The CDR3 extends over 14 amino acids. CDR1 is SQVTM and CDR2 is ANQGSEA in the germline V gene. V was shortened by 3 bases and J by 7 bases, with 18 bases between the two germline ends. The CDR3 nucleotides read TGCAGCGTTGAGGGTTGGGGGACGGTACGTGAAGCTTTCTTT. Amino acid sequence: CSVEGWGTVREAFF.

For this clonotype: With a much larger clone just one base away, this may be a read error. V is TRBV7-2 and J is TRBJ2-7, with no clear D. Trimming pared 2 bases from V and 2 bases from J, leaving 10 bases between. Germline V lookup: CDR1 SGHTA, CDR2 FQGNSA. The CDR3 contains 14 residues. CDR3 sequence: CASSLNPETYEQYF. The CDR3 DNA sequence: TGTGCCAGCAGCTTAAATCCAGAGACCTACGAGCAGTACTTC.

The CDR3 reads CASSWGDEPDYEQYF. Written as DNA, the CDR3 is TGTGCCAGCAGCTGGGGGGACGAGCCAGACTACGAGCAGTACTTC. This rearrangement joins TRBV5-5 to TRBJ2-7; the D gene is possibly TRBD2 (6 bases). The length of the CDR3 is 15 residues. The V end was cut by 3 bases, the J end by 3 bases, with 16 bases between. Germline V gene sequence: CDR1 SGHKS, CDR2 YYEKEE (reference sequence).

This clonotype was observed many times. The chain couples TRBV10-3 to TRBJ1-5, with D possibly matching TRBD1 (5 bases). CDR3 length equals 14 residues. V was pared by 3 bases and J by 7 bases, with 13 bases between. CDR1 ENHRY and CDR2 SYGVKD come from the germline V gene. The DNA for the CDR3 is TGTGCCATCAGTGAACAGGTCTTGGGCCAGCCCCAGCATTTT. Its translation is CAISEQVLGQPQHF.

On this clonotype itself: Possible read error: a much larger clone is one base away. The chain uses TRBV20-1 and TRBJ1-2, with 8 positions matching TRBD1. Germline CDR1 DFQATT, CDR2 SNEGSKA (reference sequence). This CDR3 region has 13 residues. The CDR3 nucleotides read TGCAGTGCCTCGACAGGGGCTAACTATGGCCACACCTTC. Its translation is CSASTGANYGHTF.

The chain employs TRBV9 and TRBJ1-1; the D is unclear. Trimming stripped 4 bases from V and 7 bases from J, with 20 bases between. The CDR3 runs 15 residues. Germline V gene data show CDR1 as SGDLS and CDR2 as YYNGEE. The CDR3 is CASSQATRAPYEAFF. CDR3 DNA sequence: TGTGCCAGCAGCCAAGCTACCCGGGCGCCTTATGAAGCTTTCTTT.

This clonotype has a handful of counts. The genes are TRBV7-2 and TRBJ2-3; no firm D call. The germline V gene encodes CDR1 SGHTA and CDR2 FQGNSA. The CDR3 extends over 16 amino acids. V was pared by 5 bases and J by 4 bases, with 19 bases between. The CDR3 spells CASSPYSHSGADTQYF. In nucleotides, the CDR3 is TGTGCCAGCAGCCCCTACTCCCATTCTGGAGCAGATACGCAGTATTTT.

This clonotype was seen a few times. The V call is TRBV6-5, the J call TRBJ1-5, with D perhaps matching TRBD1 (5 bases). There are 16 residues in the CDR3. Trimming shortened V by 1 base and J by 5 bases, and 15 bases separated the two germline ends. Germline V gene data show CDR1 as MNHEY and CDR2 as SVGAGI. CDR3 DNA: TGTGCCAGCAGTTACTTTTGGGACGGTAACTATCAGCCCCAGCATTTT. This codes for CASSYFWDGNYQPQHF.

Only a few counts were recorded for this clonotype. The V gene is TRBV11-2, the J gene TRBJ1-5; D gene ambiguous. V dropped 5 bases and J dropped 4 bases, with 12 bases sitting between them. Germline V lookup: CDR1 SGHAT, CDR2 FQNNGV. The CDR3 runs 14 residues. CDR3: CASSLNSGNQPQHF. The CDR3 DNA is TGTGCCAGCAGCCTAAACAGTGGGAATCAGCCCCAGCATTTT.

This chain connects TRBV10-3 to TRBJ2-5; D may correspond to TRBD1 or TRBD2 (5 bases each). Germline V CDR1 and CDR2: ENHRY, SYGVKD. This CDR3 contains 11 residues. V was shortened by 10 bases and J by 10 bases, with 16 bases between the two germline ends. The CDR3 loop is CATMGDDNQYF. Written as DNA, the CDR3 is TGTGCCACAATGGGGGATGATAACCAGTACTTC.

About this clonotype: A junction end diverges from the germline sequence, so it may reflect a read error. This chain links TRBV20-1 with TRBJ2-5, with D perhaps TRBD2 (7 bases). The CDR3 runs 14 residues. Germline V gene data show CDR1 as DFQATT and CDR2 as SNEGSKA (reference sequence). The CDR3 loop is CSARDRGAIQTQYF. In DNA, the CDR3 is TGCAGTGCTAGAGACCGGGGGGCTATCCAGACGCAGTACTTC.

The rearrangement joins TRBV6-5 to TRBJ2-7; TRBD1 aligns across 7 bases. CDR3 length: 13 residues. Trimming took 6 bases from V and 3 from J; bases not matched to a gene: 5. Germline CDR1 MNHEY, CDR2 SVGAGI. The CDR3 protein is CASSETGDYEQYF. CDR3 nucleotides: TGTGCCAGCAGCGAAACAGGGGACTACGAGCAGTACTTC.

This chain links TRBV18 with TRBJ1-1; a possible D gene is TRBD1 (5 bases). Trimming took 4 bases from V and 4 from J, leaving 10 bases between them. Germline V gene data show CDR1 as KGHSH and CDR2 as LQKENI. This CDR3 is built from 13 residues. CDR3 residues: CASSQGKGTEAFF. CDR3 sequence (DNA): TGTGCCAGCTCACAGGGGAAGGGCACTGAAGCTTTCTTT.

This clonotype was observed a handful of times. The rearrangement joins TRBV2 to TRBJ2-7, with D perhaps TRBD1 (5 bases). Germline values: CDR1 SNHLY, CDR2 FYNNEI. The V gene lost 5 bases and the J gene lost 1 base, with 12 bases spanning the gap. The CDR3 is made up of 14 amino acids. As DNA, the CDR3 is TGTGCCAGCAGTTTATCAGGGTTATCCTACGAGCAGTACTTC. Protein: CASSLSGLSYEQYF.

A word on this clonotype: Sequence at one end of the junction differs from germline and may be a read error. The chain couples TRBV7-8 to TRBJ1-2, with 9 positions matching TRBD1. Germline V gene sequence: CDR1 SGHVS, CDR2 FQNEAQ. The CDR3 is made up of 15 amino acids. CDR3 DNA sequence: TGTGCCAGCAGCTTAGGGACAGGGGATAGCTATGGCCACACCTTC. It is translated as CASSLGTGDSYGHTF.

The gene calls are TRBV24-1 and TRBJ2-5; tentatively, D is TRBD2 (10 bases). Germline CDR1 is KGHDR and CDR2 is SFDVKD. The germline V and J ends were trimmed by 4 bases and 11 bases, with 19 bases remaining between them. This CDR3 has 14 amino acids. The CDR3 coding sequence is TGTGCCACCAGTGACGCAACTAGCGGGACAGGGCAGTACTTC. This codes for CATSDATSGTGQYF.

Details on this clonotype: A single base separates this from a much larger clone, so it may be a read error. The chain couples TRBV7-6 to TRBJ1-2; no reliable D call. Germline CDR1 reads SGHVS; CDR2 reads FNYEAQ. The CDR3 contains 15 residues. The CDR3 nucleotides are TGTGCCAGCAGCTTAGCGATGAGTCCCGGAGTAGGCTGCACCTTC. It is translated as CASSLAMSPGVGCTF. Together with reference TRBV7-6 and TRBJ1-2, the CDR3 gives the full variable domain: GAGVSQSPRYKVTKRGQDVALRCDPISGHVSLYWYRQALGQGPEFLTYFNYEAQQDKSGLPNDRFSAERPEGSISTLTIQRTEQRDSAMYRCASSLAMSPGVGCTFGSGTRLTVV.

Many counts were recorded for this clonotype. This chain links TRBV5-6 with TRBJ2-5; D remains unclear. V shed 9 bases and J shed 5 bases, with 11 bases lying between them. Germline values: CDR1 SGHDT, CDR2 YYEEEE. The CDR3 runs 11 residues. As DNA, the CDR3 is TGTGCCACGAACCCTGGGGAGACCCAGTACTTC. It encodes CATNPGETQYF.

As for this clonotype: This could be a read error, since a much larger clone is one nucleotide away. The chain couples TRBV7-2 to TRBJ1-6; D is possibly TRBD1 (6 bases). Trimming stripped 8 bases from V and 13 bases from J, with 21 bases between. CDR3 length: 14 residues. Germline CDR1 and CDR2: SGHTA and FQGNSA. The CDR3 region is CASGPGETLSPLHF. CDR3 sequence (DNA): TGTGCCAGCGGCCCAGGGGAAACCCTTTCCCCCCTCCACTTT.

This clonotype was counted only a few times. The J gene is TRBJ1-5, the V gene TRBV5-1; D unresolved. V was cut by 1 base and J by 0 bases, with 17 bases left in between. Germline V gene data show CDR1 as SGHRS and CDR2 as YFSETQ. The CDR3 length is 18 residues. The CDR3 loop is CASSLPGDPSYSNQPQHF. The CDR3, as DNA: TGCGCCAGCAGCTTGCCGGGCGATCCCTCATATAGCAATCAGCCCCAGCATTTT. The full variable domain, with the rest looked up from reference TRBV5-1 and TRBJ1-5, is KAGVTQTPRYLIKTRGQQVTLSCSPISGHRSVSWYQQTPGQGLQFLFEYFSETQRNKGNFPGRFSGRQFSNSRSEMNVSTLELGDSALYLCASSLPGDPSYSNQPQHFGDGTRLSIL.